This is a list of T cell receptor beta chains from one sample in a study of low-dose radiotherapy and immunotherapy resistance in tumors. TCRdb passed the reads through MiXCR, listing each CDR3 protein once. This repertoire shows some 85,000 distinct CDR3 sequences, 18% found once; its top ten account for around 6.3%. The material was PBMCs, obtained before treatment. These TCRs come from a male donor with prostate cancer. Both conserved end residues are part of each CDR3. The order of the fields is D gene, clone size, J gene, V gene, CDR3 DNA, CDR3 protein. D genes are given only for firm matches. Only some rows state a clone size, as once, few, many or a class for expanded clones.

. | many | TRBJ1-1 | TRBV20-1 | TGCAGTGCTAGAGATCTAAGCCCGGAAGCTTTCTTT | CSARDLSPEAFF
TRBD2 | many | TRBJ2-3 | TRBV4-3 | TGCGCCAGCAGCCAATTTAGCGGGGGGCAAACAGATACGCAGTATTTT | CASSQFSGGQTDTQYF
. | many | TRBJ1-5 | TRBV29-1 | TGCAGCGTTGCCGGGGCGCCCAATCAGCCCCAGCATTTT | CSVAGAPNQPQHF
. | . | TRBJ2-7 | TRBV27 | TGTGCCAGCAGTCGGCTTGGGCCTTACGAGCAGTACTTC | CASSRLGPYEQYF
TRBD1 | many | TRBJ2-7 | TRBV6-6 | TGTGCCAGCAGTTTGACAGGGGCATCTCGGTACGAGCAGTACTTC | CASSLTGASRYEQYF
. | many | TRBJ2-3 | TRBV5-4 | TGTGCCAGCAGCTTGGAATCGCCGACAGATACGCAGTATTTT | CASSLESPTDTQYF
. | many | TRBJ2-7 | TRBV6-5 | TGTGCCAGCAGTTCACCGGGACTCATGGCCTACGAGCAGTACTTC | CASSSPGLMAYEQYF
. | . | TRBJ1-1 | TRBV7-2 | TGTGCCAGCAGTAAACAGGTGAACACTGAAGCTTTCTTT | CASSKQVNTEAFF
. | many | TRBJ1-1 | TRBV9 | TGTGCCAGCAGCGTGCGGCAGACGAACACTGAAGCTTTCTTT | CASSVRQTNTEAFF
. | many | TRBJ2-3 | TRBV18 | TGTGCCAGCTCACCTCGTACAGGCACAGATACGCAGTATTTT | CASSPRTGTDTQYF
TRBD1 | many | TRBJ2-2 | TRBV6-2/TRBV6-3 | TGTGCCAGCAGTCGGACAGGGGTCGGGTCCGCCGGGGAGCTGTTTTTT | CASSRTGVGSAGELFF
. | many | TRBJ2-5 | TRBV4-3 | TGCGCCAGCAGCCAAGAGTTAGTTGAGACCCAGTACTTC | CASSQELVETQYF
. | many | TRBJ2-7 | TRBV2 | TGTGCCAGCAGTCGGACTACCTCCTACGAGCAGTACTTC | CASSRTTSYEQYF
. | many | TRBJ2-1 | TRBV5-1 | TGCGCCAGCAGCTTGGAGAGGGAGCAGTTCTTC | CASSLEREQFF
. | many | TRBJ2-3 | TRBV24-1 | TGTGCCACCAGTGACGGGCTATCTAGCACAGATACGCAGTATTTT | CATSDGLSSTDTQYF
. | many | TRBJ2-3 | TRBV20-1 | TGCAGTGCTAGGTGGCAGGACACAGATACGCAGTATTTT | CSARWQDTDTQYF
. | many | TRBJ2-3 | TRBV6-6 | TGTGCCAGCAAGAAGGCTTATAGCACAGATACGCAGTATTTT | CASKKAYSTDTQYF
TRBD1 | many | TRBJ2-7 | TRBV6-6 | TGTGCCAGCAGTTACTTGGGAACAGGGGTCCTCGAGCAGTACTTC | CASSYLGTGVLEQYF
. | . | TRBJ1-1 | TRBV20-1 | TGCAGTGCTAGAGAGTTTGGGGGGCCCCCTGTGAACACTGAAGCTTTCTTT | CSAREFGGPPVNTEAFF
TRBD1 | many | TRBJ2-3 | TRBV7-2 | TGTGCCACGCAAAAAAGGACAGGGCCCGGCAGCACAGATACGCAGTATTTT | CATQKRTGPGSTDTQYF
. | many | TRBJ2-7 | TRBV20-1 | TGCAGTGCTTTTTCGACAGGTACCTACGAGCAGTACTTC | CSAFSTGTYEQYF
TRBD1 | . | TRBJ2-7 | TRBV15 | TGTGCCACCAGCAGGGTGGACAGGTCCCAGAAAACCTCCTACGAGCAGTACTTC | CATSRVDRSQKTSYEQYF
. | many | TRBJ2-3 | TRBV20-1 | TGCAGTGCGGGACGGCGGGGTACAGATACGCAGTATTTT | CSAGRRGTDTQYF
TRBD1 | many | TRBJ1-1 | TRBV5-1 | TGTGCCAGCAGCTTACAGGCAGGGGGGGGAAACACTGAAGCTTTCTTT | CASSLQAGGGNTEAFF
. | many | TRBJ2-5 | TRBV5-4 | TGTGCCAGCAGCCAGGGATTTGGGGGTTTTCAAGAGACCCAGTACTTC | CASSQGFGGFQETQYF
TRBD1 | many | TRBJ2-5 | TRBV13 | TGTGCCAGCAGCTCCGGGACAGGGTTCTTAGGAGAGACCCAGTACTTC | CASSSGTGFLGETQYF
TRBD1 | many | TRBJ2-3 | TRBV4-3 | TGCGCCAGCAGCCAACGGCGACAGGGGAATCTTGCGCAGTATTTT | CASSQRRQGNLAQYF
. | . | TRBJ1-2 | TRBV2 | TGTGCCAGCAGACAGAGTTACTATGGCTACACCTTC | CASRQSYYGYTF
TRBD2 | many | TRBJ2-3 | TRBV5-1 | TGCGCCAGCCTTCAAAGCGGGACTAGCACAGATACGCAGTATTTT | CASLQSGTSTDTQYF
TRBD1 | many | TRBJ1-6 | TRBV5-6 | TGTGCCAGCATTCGACAGGGGAGCTCCTATAATTCACCCCTCCACTTT | CASIRQGSSYNSPLHF
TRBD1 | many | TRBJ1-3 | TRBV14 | TGTGCCAGCAGCCTCCCCTTGCGGACAGGGGGTCCACACTCTGGAAACACCATATATTTT | CASSLPLRTGGPHSGNTIYF
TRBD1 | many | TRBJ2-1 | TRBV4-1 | TGCGCCAGCAGCCAGACAGGGGGGGAAAGGAATGAGCAGTTCTTC | CASSQTGGERNEQFF
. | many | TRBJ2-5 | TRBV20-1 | TGCAGTGCTAGTCCCGACGGAGATTCAGTTGGGACCCAGTACTTC | CSASPDGDSVGTQYF
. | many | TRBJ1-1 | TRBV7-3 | TGTGCCAGCAGCTTAACCAGGAACACTGAAGCTTTCTTT | CASSLTRNTEAFF
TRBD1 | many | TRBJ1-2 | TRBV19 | TGTGCCAGTAGCGTGTTGGTAGGGACAGCACGAGCCTATGGCTACACCTTC | CASSVLVGTARAYGYTF
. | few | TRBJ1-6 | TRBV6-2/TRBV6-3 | TGTGCCAGCAGCCGGGCGGCAGCCGATTCACCCCTCCACTTT | CASSRAAADSPLHF